Below are 31 T cell receptor beta chains sequenced from a single sample in a study of metastatic and nonmetastatic thyroid tumors. TCRdb re-called clones from the PCR reads using MiXCR. The profile shows tens of thousands of clones, around 20% of them singletons. Before thyroid surgery, none of the patients had received any treatment. Sequenced: blood. These receptors were collected from a male donor with papillary thyroid cancer or a benign thyroid nodule (not recorded which). Some clones in this sample may be carry-over from other donors' samples.

At least ten counts were recorded for this clone. This chain links TRBV4-1 with TRBJ2-2; the D is unclear. Looked up from germline, CDR1 is MGHRA and CDR2 is YSYEKL. Trimming removed 4 bases at V and 2 bases at J, with 14 bases between. The CDR3 is 16 residues long. CDR3 in amino acids: CASSPTAPDNTGELFF. As DNA, the CDR3 is TGCGCCAGCAGCCCCACGGCCCCGGACAACACCGGGGAGCTGTTTTTT.

This clone was counted at least ten times. The rearrangement links TRBV12-3 or TRBV12-4 to TRBJ1-5; tentative D call: TRBD1 (5 bases). Trimming stripped 5 bases from V and 5 bases from J, with 13 bases between. CDR3 length: 14 amino acids. The CDR3 region is CASSPARVDQPQHF. For the CDR3, the DNA is TGTGCCAGCAGTCCCGCCAGGGTTGATCAGCCCCAGCATTTT.

Regarding this clone: Its ends do not fully match the called genes, so a read error is possible. This chain links TRBV24-1 with TRBJ2-3; D might be TRBD2 (6 bases). The CDR3 has 17 amino acids. Looked up from germline, CDR1 is KGHDR and CDR2 is SFDVKD. The CDR3 DNA reads TGTGCCTCCAGTGATTGGGATGGAGGGCCAGCCACAGATACGCAGTATTTT. Amino acids: CASSDWDGGPATDTQYF.

Ten or more counts support this clone. The CDR3 loop reads CATSDLGNGQGPQETQYF. The DNA for the CDR3 is TGTGCCACCAGTGATTTGGGGAATGGACAGGGGCCACAAGAGACCCAGTACTTC. J is TRBJ2-5 and V is TRBV24-1; TRBD1 aligns across 9 bases. The germline V gene has CDR1 KGHDR and CDR2 SFDVKD. The trim removed 0 bases at V and 2 bases at J, leaving 9 bases unmatched. CDR3 length equals 18 residues.

This clone was seen repeatedly, ten times or more. V usage is TRBV20-1 and J usage is TRBJ1-6; D perhaps matches TRBD1 (6 bases). V shed 3 bases and J shed 6 bases, with 15 bases lying between them. Germline CDR1 and CDR2: DFQATT and SNEGSKA (reference sequence). The CDR3 extends over 15 amino acids. The CDR3 reads CSASGLSGANSPLHF. In DNA form, the CDR3 reads TGCAGTGCTAGCGGTTTGTCGGGGGCTAATTCACCCCTCCACTTT.

This clone was observed at least ten times. This rearrangement joins TRBV2 to TRBJ2-1; TRBD2 matches at 13 bases. The CDR3 is made up of 15 amino acids. The germline gives CDR1 SNHLY, CDR2 FYNNEI. The V and J ends lost 4 bases and 12 bases, in that order; junction bases with no gene match: 9. CDR3 in amino acids: CASSGGTSGTRRQFF. CDR3 DNA: TGTGCCAGCAGTGGTGGGACTAGCGGGACCCGTCGGCAGTTCTTC.

The rearrangement uses TRBV6-1 and TRBJ1-5; D is perhaps TRBD1 (6 bases). Germline CDR1 and CDR2: MNHNS and SASEGT. The CDR3 spans 15 residues. Trimming removed 5 bases at V and 2 bases at J, with 13 bases between. CDR3 bases: TGTGCCAGCAGTTGGGGGGCGCATGGCAATCAGCCCCAGCATTTT. It yields the protein CASSWGAHGNQPQHF.

This clone was observed at least ten times. The rearrangement joins TRBV10-2 to TRBJ1-6; maybe TRBD1 (5 bases). The CDR3 has 17 residues. V lost 6 bases and J 9 bases, leaving 24 bases between the germline ends. CDR1 WSHSY and CDR2 SAAADI come from the germline V gene. The CDR3: CASRMNRSVESRSPLHF. The CDR3 DNA is TGCGCCAGCAGGATGAACAGGAGCGTGGAGAGCCGTTCACCCCTCCACTTT.

This clone was seen at least ten times. The V gene is TRBV5-1, the J gene TRBJ1-6; maybe TRBD1 (6 bases). Between the trimmed V and J ends, which lost 7 bases and 13 bases, there was a span of 15 bases. CDR3 size: 12 residues. Germline V gives CDR1 SGHRS, CDR2 YFSETQ. CDR3: CASSDSGGPLHF. The CDR3 DNA reads TGCGCCAGCTCGGACAGCGGTGGGCCCCTCCACTTT.

This clone occurred many times. V usage is TRBV9 and J usage is TRBJ1-2; TRBD1 might be the D (6 bases). Germline values: CDR1 SGDLS, CDR2 YYNGEE. V was trimmed by 0 bases and J by 4 bases, leaving 13 bases between them. The CDR3 covers 15 residues. This chain's CDR3 is CASSVAGGPGYGYTF. The CDR3 DNA reads TGTGCCAGCAGCGTAGCTGGGGGGCCGGGCTATGGCTACACCTTC. Drawing the rest from reference TRBV9 and TRBJ1-2, the complete variable domain is DSGVTQTPKHLITATGQRVTLRCSPRSGDLSVYWYQQSLDQGLQFLIQYYNGEERAKGNILERFSAQQFPDLHSELNLSSLELGDSALYFCASSVAGGPGYGYTFGSGTRLTVV.

Concerning this clone: Given a much more abundant clone one base away, this may be a read error. Other DNA variants within this sample encode the same CDR3. This chain links TRBV11-3 with TRBJ2-7, with TRBD2 identical over 8 bases. CDR1 and CDR2 from the germline V gene are SGHNT and YENEEA. V shed 5 bases and J 4 bases; nucleotides not matched to a gene: 4. This CDR3 spans 13 amino acids. DNA of the CDR3: TGTGCCAGCAGCCATGGGACTAGTTACGAGCAGTACTTC. Amino acid sequence: CASSHGTSYEQYF. Looking up the rest from reference TRBV11-3 and TRBJ2-7 gives the full variable domain: EAGVVQSPRYKIIEKKQPVAFWCNPISGHNTLYWYLQNLGQGPELLIRYENEEAVDDSQLPKDRFSAERLKGVDSTLKIQPAELGDSAVYLCASSHGTSYEQYFGPGTRLTVT.

This chain joins TRBV7-9 and TRBJ1-1, with D maybe TRBD1 (6 bases). Looked up from germline, CDR1 is SEHNR and CDR2 is FQNEAQ (reference sequence). This CDR3 comprises 15 residues. Trimming stripped 3 bases from V and 1 base from J, with 12 bases between. CDR3 in amino acids: CASSFGGAANTEAFF. The CDR3 region has the DNA TGTGCCAGCAGCTTTGGGGGGGCCGCGAACACTGAAGCTTTCTTT.

This clone was picked up many times. The chain joins TRBV20-1 to TRBJ1-2; D ambiguous. Germline-derived CDR1 and CDR2 are DFQATT and SNEGSKA (reference sequence). V was shortened by 4 bases and J by 1 base, with 4 bases between the two germline ends. The CDR3 runs to 11 residues. The CDR3 reads CSATGNYGYTF. CDR3 in DNA: TGCAGTGCTACGGGTAACTATGGCTACACCTTC.

This clone was observed at least ten times. CDR3 in amino acids: CASSGGQVNSPLHF. Written as DNA, the CDR3 is TGTGCCAGCAGCGGGGGACAGGTTAATTCACCCCTCCACTTT. The chain uses TRBV6-4 and TRBJ1-6, with 8 bases aligning to TRBD1. The CDR3 contains 14 residues. J was trimmed by 6 bases and V by 6 bases; bases with no gene match: 4. CDR1 MRHNA and CDR2 SNTAGT come from the germline V gene.

This clone was observed at least ten times. The J gene is TRBJ2-1, the V gene TRBV10-2; TRBD1 agrees at 9 bases. The germline V gene has CDR1 WSHSY and CDR2 SAAADI. V shed 3 bases and J 5 bases; nucleotides not matched to a gene: 8. This CDR3 contains 16 residues. The DNA for the CDR3 is TGCGCCAGCAGTGACCACCGGGACAGGGAAAACAATGAGCAGTTCTTC. Its translation is CASSDHRDRENNEQFF.

This clone was seen ten or more times. The CDR3 protein is CASSPGRNTEAFF. In DNA, the CDR3 is TGTGCCAGCTCACCGGGACGGAACACTGAAGCTTTCTTT. The chain joins TRBV18 to TRBJ1-1; perhaps TRBD1 as D (5 bases). The V and J ends lost 3 bases and 1 base respectively, with 6 bases between them. The CDR3 totals 13 residues. CDR1 is KGHSH, CDR2 LQKENI, per germline.

On this clone itself: The junction does not match germline at one end; this may be a read error. The V call is TRBV5-1, the J call TRBJ2-7, with D possibly TRBD1 on 6 matching bases. The germline V gene has CDR1 SGHRS and CDR2 YFSETQ. CDR3 length: 12 residues. The CDR3 reads CARSSGHYEQYF. CDR3 DNA sequence: TGCGCCCGCAGCTCGGGACACTACGAGCAGTACTTC.

The sample holds many counts of this clone. The chain carries TRBV7-9 and TRBJ2-6; 12 nucleotides match TRBD1. V shed 5 bases, J shed 3 bases, and the junction held 8 bases outside the gene matches. Germline V gene sequence: CDR1 SEHNR, CDR2 FQNEAQ (reference sequence). This CDR3 is 18 amino acids long. The CDR3 region is CASSPRGQGAYGANVLTF. The DNA for the CDR3 is TGTGCCAGCAGCCCAAGGGGACAGGGGGCATATGGGGCCAACGTCCTGACTTTC.

By frequency in the sample, this clone is medium-sized. CDR3 amino acids: CSVPTTGDLYEQYF. CDR3 DNA sequence: TGCAGTGTTCCAACCACAGGCGATCTCTACGAGCAGTACTTC. This sequence joins TRBV20-1 and TRBJ2-7, with a possible D match to TRBD1 (5 bases). V shed 7 bases and J shed 3 bases, with 19 bases lying between them. The CDR3 totals 14 residues. CDR1 DFQATT and CDR2 SNEGSKA come from the germline V gene (reference sequence).

The table lists this clone with many counts. This chain links TRBV9 with TRBJ2-5; D remains unclear. Trimming pared 0 bases from V and 5 bases from J, leaving 8 bases between. The CDR3 loop spans 13 amino acids. Germline CDR1 SGDLS, CDR2 YYNGEE. DNA for the CDR3: TGTGCCAGCAGCGTAGATGGCTGGGAGACCCAGTACTTC. Protein product: CASSVDGWETQYF.

This clone was detected only a few times. This may be a read error, as it is one base from a much larger clone. The chain joins TRBV19 to TRBJ2-7, with no clear D. V shed 4 bases and J shed 5 bases, with 9 bases lying between them. Germline values: CDR1 LNHDA, CDR2 SQIVND (reference sequence). The CDR3 runs 12 residues. CDR3 protein: CASSNAGHEQYF. In DNA form, the CDR3 reads TGTGCCAGTAGTAACGCCGGCCACGAGCAGTACTTC.

This clone was seen a handful of times. The chain couples TRBV9 to TRBJ2-5; D unclear. Germline V gene lookup returns CDR1 SGDLS and CDR2 YYNGEE. The CDR3 is made up of 15 amino acids. V lost 0 bases and J lost 2, with 11 bases in between. The CDR3 loop is CASSVGPSTQETQYF. For the CDR3, the DNA is TGTGCCAGCAGCGTAGGTCCCTCCACACAAGAGACCCAGTACTTC.

In its sample, this clone was seen a few times. Germline and junction disagree at one end, which may indicate a read error. The chain carries TRBV6-4 and TRBJ2-1; 8 bases are shared with TRBD1. Germline CDR1 is MRHNA and CDR2 is SNTAGT. This CDR3 has 15 amino acids. The CDR3 DNA reads as TGTGCCAGCAGTCTTGGACAGGGCGAGGCCAATGAGCATTTCTTC. Translation gives CASSLGQGEANEHFF.

The genes are TRBV10-3 and TRBJ2-7, with a tentative D call TRBD2 (7 bases). Trimming shortened V by 0 bases and J by 6 bases, and 12 bases separated the two germline ends. Germline V gives CDR1 ENHRY, CDR2 SYGVKD. The CDR3 contains 14 residues. The chain's CDR3 is CAISESGGGLEQYF. DNA for the CDR3: TGTGCCATCAGTGAGTCGGGGGGGGGGCTCGAGCAGTACTTC.

This clone qualifies as medium-sized. The chain links TRBV20-1 to TRBJ2-5; 14 bases align to TRBD2. Germline V gene data show CDR1 as DFQATT and CDR2 as SNEGSKA (reference sequence). Trimming removed 5 bases from V and 4 bases from J; junction bases left unmatched: 12. CDR3 size: 17 residues. CDR3: CSARPGTSGGPPETQYF. The CDR3 region has the DNA TGCAGTGCTCGTCCCGGGACTAGCGGGGGCCCCCCAGAGACCCAGTACTTC.

The V call is TRBV7-6, the J call TRBJ2-2; D gene uncertain. This CDR3 comprises 12 residues. Germline CDR1 and CDR2: SGHVS and FNYEAQ. V lost 4 bases and J 6 bases, leaving 6 bases between the germline ends. The CDR3 sequence: CASSYFPGELFF. The DNA for the CDR3 is TGTGCCAGCAGCTATTTCCCCGGGGAGCTGTTTTTT.

This clone was recorded many times. As DNA, the CDR3 is TGTGCCACCAGTGACTCCGGGACAGGGGGCTACGAGCAGTACTTC. This codes for CATSDSGTGGYEQYF. The chain has TRBV24-1 and TRBJ2-7; 11 positions agree with TRBD1. Germline V gene data show CDR1 as KGHDR and CDR2 as SFDVKD. CDR3 length: 15 residues. V shed 4 bases and J 3 bases; nucleotides not matched to a gene: 4.

At least ten counts were recorded for this clone. The chain employs TRBV6-2 or TRBV6-3 and TRBJ2-7; 10 positions agree with TRBD2. V lost 4 bases to trimming and J lost 3 bases; unmatched junction nucleotides: 9. In germline, CDR1 is MNHEY, CDR2 SVGEGT. This CDR3 is 16 amino acids long. The DNA for the CDR3 is TGTGCCAGCAGTTTCACGACTAGCGGGTCCCTCTACGAGCAGTACTTC. Protein product: CASSFTTSGSLYEQYF.

This clone is termed medium-sized. The chain has TRBV4-1 and TRBJ1-2; D gene ambiguous. CDR1 and CDR2 from the germline V gene are MGHRA and YSYEKL. V was clipped by 1 base and J by 2 bases, with 8 bases between them. CDR3 length equals 14 residues. CDR3 bases: TGCGCCAGCAGCCAAGGGGTCAGAAACTATGGCTACACCTTC. This sequence encodes CASSQGVRNYGYTF.

Many counts were recorded for this clone. V usage is TRBV12-3 or TRBV12-4 and J usage is TRBJ1-2; 7 bases match TRBD1. The V gene end was trimmed by 7 bases and the J gene end by 2 bases; junction bases not matched to a gene: 10. CDR3 length equals 15 residues. The CDR3, as DNA: TGTGCCAGCAAACTTGACAGGGACATAAACTATGGCTACACCTTC. Protein sequence: CASKLDRDINYGYTF.

This rearrangement joins TRBV20-1 to TRBJ2-5; 7 bases are a match to TRBD2. The germline CDR1 and CDR2 sequences are DFQATT and SNEGSKA (reference sequence). V shed 6 bases, J shed 2 bases, and the junction held 9 bases outside the gene matches. The CDR3 is 14 residues long. The CDR3 region is CSAPRASGQETQYF. The CDR3 DNA follows: TGCAGTGCCCCCAGGGCTAGCGGACAAGAGACCCAGTACTTC.